The 31 T cell receptor beta chains below were found in one sample sequenced in a study of regulatory T cells in long-lasting Graves disease. The authors built TCR beta libraries using iRepertoire HTBI primers and Arm-PCR of CDR3 regions. Each CDR3 protein gets one entry after TCRdb re-called the multiplex PCR reads with MiXCR. The table records 400,000 to 500,000 distinct CDR3 sequences, roughly 15% of them present only once. Noted time point: newly diagnosed GD, antithyroid drugs for less than 3 months. Extracted RNA from PBMCs served as the source of the TCR library. Separately, the same data were catalogued under a study of T cells in Graves' hyperthyroidism and ophthalmopathy.

Sequenced material: peripheral blood mononuclear cells (PBMCs), taken at new diagnosis, from a patient treated with antithyroid drugs. The receptors derive from a woman aged 18 to 35 with Graves disease.

There are many counts of this clonotype. One end of the junction is discordant with germline, which a read error may explain. CDR3 in DNA: TGTGCCAGCGCCGGACAGACGGTCGAGCGGTACTTC. It is translated as CASAGQTVERYF. The rearrangement joins TRBV11-1 to TRBJ2-7; tentative D call: TRBD1 (6 bases). This CDR3 has 12 amino acids. Germline CDR1 SGHAT, CDR2 FQDESV (reference sequence).

The sample holds many counts of this clonotype. The chain carries TRBV2 and TRBJ1-2; D may be TRBD1 (5 bases). In germline, CDR1 is SNHLY, CDR2 FYNNEI. The length of the CDR3 is 15 residues. V was trimmed by 6 bases and J by 3 bases, leaving 17 bases between them. This CDR3 reads CASSQNRPAHYGYTF. CDR3 DNA: TGTGCCAGCAGCCAGAACAGGCCAGCCCACTATGGCTACACCTTC.

V and J are TRBV7-9 and TRBJ2-1; 7 bases map to TRBD2. In germline, CDR1 is SEHNR, CDR2 FQNEAQ (reference sequence). This CDR3 contains 17 residues. J was trimmed by 4 bases and V by 4 bases; bases with no gene match: 13. The CDR3 coding sequence is TGTGCCAGCAGCTGGAGTACGGGGGGTCAGAAGTACAATGAGCAGTTCTTC. As protein: CASSWSTGGQKYNEQFF.

This clonotype was observed a handful of times. V gene TRBV6-2 or TRBV6-3 combines with J gene TRBJ2-3; a possible D gene is TRBD1 (5 bases). V lost 6 bases and J lost 4, with 8 bases in between. Germline V gene sequence: CDR1 MNHEY, CDR2 SVGEGT. This CDR3 comprises 12 residues. CDR3 in amino acids: CASRDTADTQYF. CDR3 bases: TGTGCCAGCAGGGACACCGCAGATACGCAGTATTTT.

The chain is built from TRBV9 and TRBJ2-3, with TRBD2 identical over 10 bases. The CDR3 has 15 amino acids. Germline V CDR1 and CDR2: SGDLS, YYNGEE. V trimming: 1 base; J trimming: 2 bases; junction bases outside the gene matches: 1. CDR3 sequence reads: CASSVSGRATDTQYF. The CDR3 region has the DNA TGTGCCAGCAGCGTAAGCGGGAGGGCCACAGATACGCAGTATTTT.

J is TRBJ2-1 and V is TRBV20-1; TRBD2 aligns across 10 bases. The CDR3 loop spans 18 amino acids. Germline CDR1 is DFQATT and CDR2 is SNEGSKA (reference sequence). The V segment lost 0 bases and the J segment 7 bases; nucleotides outside the gene matches: 15. The CDR3 DNA is TGCAGTGCTAGAGATTATTCCACAACTAGCGGGACGAAAAATGAGCAGTTCTTC. It specifies CSARDYSTTSGTKNEQFF.

The chain couples TRBV28 to TRBJ2-7; the D gene is possibly TRBD2 (5 bases). Deletions cut 7 bases from V and 1 base from J, with 14 bases between. CDR1 is MDHEN, CDR2 SYDVKM, per germline. The CDR3 has 14 amino acids. CDR3 in amino acids: CASNFRGRSYEQYF. The DNA of the CDR3 is TGTGCCAGCAACTTCAGAGGGAGATCCTACGAGCAGTACTTC.

There are many counts of this clonotype. The chain has TRBV10-1 and TRBJ2-5; a possible D gene is TRBD1 (6 bases). The CDR3 has 13 residues. V shed 3 bases and J shed 5 bases, with 10 bases lying between them. Germline CDR1 WNHNN, CDR2 SYGVQD (reference sequence). The CDR3 here is CASSDRGEETQYF. CDR3 DNA: TGCGCCAGCAGTGACAGGGGAGAGGAGACCCAGTACTTC.

This clonotype was recorded at least ten times. This rearrangement joins TRBV13 to TRBJ2-1, with D perhaps TRBD2 (6 bases). Germline loops: CDR1 PRHDT, CDR2 FYEKMQ (reference sequence). V shed 7 bases and J shed 3 bases, with 13 bases lying between them. This CDR3 has 14 residues. The CDR3 DNA sequence: TGTGCCAGCATGCTGAGGGAGGACTACAATGAGCAGTTCTTC. Residues: CASMLREDYNEQFF.

Many counts were recorded for this clonotype. The gene calls are TRBV28 and TRBJ2-1; D may match TRBD1 or TRBD2 (5 bases each). CDR1 and CDR2 (germline): MDHEN, SYDVKM. This CDR3 is built from 16 residues. V lost 6 bases and J lost 4, with 19 bases in between. The CDR3 here is CASSESRGLGYNEQFF. The CDR3 region has the DNA TGTGCCAGCAGCGAATCGAGGGGTTTGGGTTACAATGAGCAGTTCTTC.

This rearrangement joins TRBV12-3 or TRBV12-4 to TRBJ1-6, with a possible D match to TRBD1 (5 bases). This CDR3 contains 14 residues. V was cut by 5 bases and J by 6 bases, with 11 bases left in between. For the CDR3, the DNA is TGTGCCAGCAGTCCGGGACTCCCTAATTCACCCCTCCACTTT. Translation: CASSPGLPNSPLHF.

Many counts were recorded for this clonotype. The chain has TRBV28 and TRBJ1-1; possibly TRBD1 for D (5 bases). Germline CDR1 is MDHEN and CDR2 is SYDVKM. The CDR3 runs 15 residues. Trimming took off 2 bases at V and 0 bases at J, with 10 bases between the two ends. This CDR3 reads CASSLGAALNTEAFF. The CDR3 DNA follows: TGTGCCAGCAGTTTAGGGGCAGCTTTGAACACTGAAGCTTTCTTT.

This clonotype was picked up many times. The chain employs TRBV27 and TRBJ1-2, with 8 bases aligning to TRBD1. There are 13 residues in the CDR3. CDR1 is MNHEY and CDR2 is SMNVEV in the germline V gene (reference sequence). V was clipped by 6 bases and J by 3 bases; unmatched bases: 3. CDR3 coding DNA: TGTGCCAGCAGGACAGGGGAACACTATGGCTACACCTTC. It specifies CASRTGEHYGYTF.

At least ten counts were recorded for this clonotype. The chain joins TRBV6-1 to TRBJ2-5; D assignment may be TRBD1 or TRBD2 (5 bases each). In germline, CDR1 is MNHNS, CDR2 SASEGT. The V end was cut by 5 bases, the J end by 4 bases, with 26 bases between. This CDR3 has 18 residues. The CDR3 region is CASSTGTTSILRIETQYF. In DNA form, the CDR3 reads TGTGCCAGCAGTACCGGGACGACCTCGATCCTACGTATAGAGACCCAGTACTTC.

This clonotype has ten or more counts. This rearrangement joins TRBV20-1 to TRBJ2-1; D remains unclear. The CDR3 runs 14 residues. Trimming took 2 bases from V and 4 from J, leaving 12 bases between them. Germline V gene sequence: CDR1 DFQATT, CDR2 SNEGSKA (reference sequence). The CDR3 sequence is CSARHLEQYNEQFF. The CDR3, as DNA: TGCAGTGCTAGACACCTCGAACAGTACAATGAGCAGTTCTTC.

This clonotype was recorded many times. The chain links TRBV28 to TRBJ2-7; D might be TRBD1 (6 bases). Germline loops: CDR1 MDHEN, CDR2 SYDVKM. V shed 4 bases and J shed 6 bases, with 10 bases lying between them. The CDR3 extends over 12 amino acids. The CDR3 sequence is CASSSGTIEQYF. The CDR3 DNA sequence: TGTGCCAGCAGTTCAGGGACAATCGAGCAGTACTTC.

At least ten counts were recorded for this clonotype. This rearrangement joins TRBV2 to TRBJ1-2; no clear D gene. Trimming took 4 bases from V and 6 from J, leaving 18 bases between them. Germline V lookup: CDR1 SNHLY, CDR2 FYNNEI. The CDR3 is 15 amino acids. The CDR3 DNA reads as TGTGCCAGCAGTGTAGCAGGCGCAACCTATGATGGCTACACCTTC. Its protein product is CASSVAGATYDGYTF. Combining the CDR3 with reference TRBV2 and TRBJ1-2 gives the whole variable domain EPEVTQTPSHQVTQMGQEVILRCVPISNHLYFYWYRQILGQKVEFLVSFYNNEISEKSEIFDDQFSVERPDGSNFTLKIRSTKLEDSAMYFCASSVAGATYDGYTFGSGTRLTVV.

To note about this clonotype: One end of the junction fails to match germline, which may point to a read error. This chain joins TRBV6-2 or TRBV6-3 and TRBJ2-1; the match to TRBD2 covers 13 bases. The CDR3 loop spans 16 amino acids. The germline V gene has CDR1 MNHEY and CDR2 SVGEGT. The CDR3 region is CASSRRLAGGYNERFF. The CDR3 DNA reads as TGTGCCAGCAGCCGACGACTAGCGGGAGGATACAATGAGCGGTTCTTC.

On this clonotype itself: A read error is possible here, since a much larger clone lies one base away. The V gene is TRBV5-1, the J gene TRBJ2-5, with TRBD2 identical over 13 bases. With V trimmed by 4 bases and J by 9 bases, 15 bases remained unmatched. Germline lookup yields CDR1 SGHRS and CDR2 YFSETQ. The CDR3 consists of 17 residues. CDR3 in amino acids: CASSNSGLAGVGEAQYF. Written as DNA, the CDR3 is TGCGCCAGCAGCAACTCCGGACTAGCGGGAGTGGGGGAGGCCCAGTACTTC. The variable domain in full, completed from reference TRBV5-1 and TRBJ2-5, reads KAGVTQTPRYLIKTRGQQVTLSCSPISGHRSVSWYQQTPGQGLQFLFEYFSETQRNKGNFPGRFSGRQFSNSRSEMNVSTLELGDSALYLCASSNSGLAGVGEAQYFGPGTRLLVL.

This clonotype was counted ten times or more. J is TRBJ2-1 and V is TRBV6-1, with a weak D call TRBD2 (6 bases). CDR1 MNHNS and CDR2 SASEGT come from the germline V gene. Trimming pared 5 bases from V and 4 bases from J, leaving 18 bases between. The CDR3 sequence is 16 residues long. CDR3 sequence (DNA): TGTGCCAGCAGTCAAGGTCAAGGAGGGCTGTACAATGAGCAGTTCTTC. Amino acid sequence: CASSQGQGGLYNEQFF.

This clonotype was observed at least ten times. The chain recombines TRBV28 with TRBJ1-5; D unclear. V gave up 5 bases and J gave up 7 bases, with 9 bases separating them. CDR1 is MDHEN and CDR2 is SYDVKM in the germline V gene. This CDR3 is built from 12 residues. The CDR3 spells CASSQVKQPQHF. CDR3 in DNA: TGTGCCAGCAGTCAGGTAAAGCAGCCCCAGCATTTT.

With regard to this clonotype: The junction differs from germline at one of its ends, possibly a read error. V and J are TRBV5-1 and TRBJ2-7, with no clear D. The germline gives CDR1 SGHRS, CDR2 YFSETQ. This CDR3 spans 13 amino acids. The CDR3 DNA is TGTGCCAGCAGGCCGTGGCAGAGCTACGAGCAGTACTTC. Its protein product is CASRPWQSYEQYF.

This clonotype has ten or more counts. This chain links TRBV28 with TRBJ1-2, with 7 bases lining up with TRBD1. From germline, CDR1 is MDHEN and CDR2 SYDVKM. The CDR3 consists of 14 residues. V lost 4 bases, J lost 7 bases, and 9 bases stayed unmatched. The CDR3 DNA follows: TGTGCCAGCAGTTCGCCCACAGGGGAATCTGGCTACACCTTC. Amino acids: CASSSPTGESGYTF.

This clonotype showed up many times. The chain is built from TRBV6-1 and TRBJ2-3, with D perhaps matching TRBD2 (6 bases). The V gene's germline CDR1 is MNHNS and CDR2 SASEGT. The germline V and J ends were trimmed by 4 bases and 6 bases, with 11 bases remaining between them. The CDR3 contains 13 residues. The CDR3 reads CASSGSAGDTQYF. The CDR3 DNA reads TGTGCCAGCAGTGGGTCGGCGGGGGATACGCAGTATTTT.

At least ten counts were recorded for this clonotype. V and J are TRBV20-1 and TRBJ2-7, with 9 nucleotides matching TRBD1. J was trimmed by 5 bases and V by 5 bases; bases with no gene match: 7. Germline V lookup: CDR1 DFQATT, CDR2 SNEGSKA (reference sequence). The CDR3 runs to 13 residues. This CDR3 reads CSASGTGNHEQYF. CDR3 in DNA: TGCAGTGCTTCCGGGACAGGGAACCACGAGCAGTACTTC.

This clonotype was counted at least ten times. The gene calls are TRBV28 and TRBJ2-1, with TRBD2 matching 7 bases. The CDR3 contains 15 residues. The germline CDR1 and CDR2 sequences are MDHEN and SYDVKM. With 2 bases clipped from V and 7 bases from J, the junction kept 8 bases outside the gene matches. The CDR3 is CASSLGGRVQNEQFF. CDR3 coding DNA: TGTGCCAGCAGTTTAGGCGGGAGAGTACAGAATGAGCAGTTCTTC.

This clonotype turned up a few times. The junction departs from the called germline gene at one end, perhaps through a read error. CDR3: CASSSIGNTEVFF. In nucleotides, the CDR3 is TGCGCCAGCAGCTCTATAGGGAACACTGAAGTTTTCTTT. V usage is TRBV5-1 and J usage is TRBJ1-1; D is ambiguous. The CDR3 has 13 amino acids. From germline, CDR1 is SGHRS and CDR2 YFSETQ.

In this sample, this clonotype turned up a few times. The chain recombines TRBV27 with TRBJ1-2, with D maybe TRBD1 (6 bases). Trimming pared 0 bases from V and 1 base from J, leaving 15 bases between. Germline CDR1 and CDR2: MNHEY and SMNVEV (reference sequence). This CDR3 spans 17 amino acids. CDR3 region: CASSLSGWGADNYGYTF. CDR3 DNA: TGTGCCAGCAGTTTATCGGGATGGGGGGCCGATAACTATGGCTACACCTTC.

This clonotype was counted at least ten times. The chain joins TRBV27 to TRBJ2-1; 8 bases fit TRBD2. The CDR3 length is 15 residues. V trimming: 2 bases; J trimming: 2 bases; junction bases outside the gene matches: 2. Germline lookup yields CDR1 MNHEY and CDR2 SMNVEV (reference sequence). As DNA, the CDR3 is TGTGCCAGCAGTTTAGCAGCGGGAGCCTACAATGAGCAGTTCTTC. It specifies CASSLAAGAYNEQFF.

This clonotype was detected many times. The chain combines TRBV27 with TRBJ2-1, with D possibly matching TRBD2 (6 bases). Trimming shortened V by 5 bases and J by 7 bases, and 15 bases separated the two germline ends. Looked up from germline, CDR1 is MNHEY and CDR2 is SMNVEV (reference sequence). This CDR3 is 14 amino acids long. CDR3 loop: CASSTPPTRNEQFF. The CDR3, as DNA: TGTGCCAGCAGTACCCCCCCGACTAGGAATGAGCAGTTCTTC.

This clonotype came up many times. The V and J genes are TRBV7-9 and TRBJ2-5; TRBD1 matches 7 bases. The CDR3 is made up of 16 amino acids. Trimming at V came to 4 bases and at J to 5 bases, leaving 13 bases not matched to a gene. CDR1 and CDR2 (germline): SEHNR, FQNEAQ (reference sequence). Here the CDR3 reads CASSYNPQGRGETQYF. The DNA of the CDR3 is TGTGCCAGCAGCTACAACCCACAGGGGCGAGGGGAGACCCAGTACTTC.